The clone carrying this TCR beta chain was picked up a small number of times. In the authors' workflow: Amplification of reference gene primers provided the estimated nucleated cell counts. The repertoire was sequenced with immunoSEQ multiplex PCR; TCRdb's copy has only in-frame clones and lacks some. For V, J and clone size, that table is used; D and trimming come from the DNA. The sample has 310,000 or so clones, 80% to 90% seen once. The sample is drawn from a study of blood T cell repertoires in COVID-19. Study-level information: Both acute and convalescent COVID-19 samples were obtained from the United States, Italy and Spain. PBMCs, B-cell-depleted T cells, or T cells were the source of the cDNA or gDNA that made up the material.

The CDR3 runs 16 residues. Trimming removed 4 bases from V and 7 bases from J; junction bases left unmatched: 9. CDR1 is LNHDA, CDR2 SQIVND, per germline (reference sequence). The chain carries TRBV19 and TRBJ1-6, with TRBD1 identical over 8 bases. The source material was peripheral blood. This clonotype originated in a young man with COVID-19, enrolled during active disease. CDR3 residues: CASSTFGQGHNSPLHF. The DNA for the CDR3 is TGTGCCAGTAGTACATTCGGACAGGGACACAATTCACCCCTCCACTTT.